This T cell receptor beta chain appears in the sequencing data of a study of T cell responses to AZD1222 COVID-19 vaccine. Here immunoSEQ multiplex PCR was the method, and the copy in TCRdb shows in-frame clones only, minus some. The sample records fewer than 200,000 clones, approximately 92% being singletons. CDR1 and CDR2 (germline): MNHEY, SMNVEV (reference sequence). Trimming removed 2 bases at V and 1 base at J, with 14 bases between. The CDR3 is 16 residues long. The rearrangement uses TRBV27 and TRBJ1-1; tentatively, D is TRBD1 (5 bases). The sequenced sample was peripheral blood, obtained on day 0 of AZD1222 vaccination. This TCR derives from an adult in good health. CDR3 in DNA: TGTGCCAGCAGTTTAAGGGGCAGGGAGGCGAACACTGAAGCTTTCTTT. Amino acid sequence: CASSLRGREANTEAFF.